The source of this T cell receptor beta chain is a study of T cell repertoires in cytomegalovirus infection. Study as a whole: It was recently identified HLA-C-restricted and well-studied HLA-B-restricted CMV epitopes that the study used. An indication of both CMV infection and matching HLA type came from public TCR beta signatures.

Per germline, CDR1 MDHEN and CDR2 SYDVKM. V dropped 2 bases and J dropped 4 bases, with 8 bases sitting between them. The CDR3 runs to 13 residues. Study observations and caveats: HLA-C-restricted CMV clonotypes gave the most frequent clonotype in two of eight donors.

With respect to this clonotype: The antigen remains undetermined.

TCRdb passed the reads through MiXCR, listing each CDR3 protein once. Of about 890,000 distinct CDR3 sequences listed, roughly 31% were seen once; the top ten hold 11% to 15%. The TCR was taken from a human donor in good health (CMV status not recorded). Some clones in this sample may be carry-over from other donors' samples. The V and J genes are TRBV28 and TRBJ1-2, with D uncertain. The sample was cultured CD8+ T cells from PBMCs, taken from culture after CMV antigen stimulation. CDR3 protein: CASSLILIYGYTF. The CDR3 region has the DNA TGTGCCAGCAGTTTAATACTCATCTATGGCTACACCTTC.